This T cell receptor (beta chain) was sequenced in a study of tissue T cells after allogeneic stem cell transplantation. Whole-study results and caveats: Sampling depth was limited, and the cohort was small and clinically varied. Few T cell clones were shared across patients, but motif clusters showed tissue-specific shared signatures. Only a limited share of tissue TCRs appeared in blood or spleen.

This clone was seen only a few times. What it recognizes is unknown. All gene names here are mouse names. From the germline J gene comes the end of the CDR3, since the read stops 1 residue before it. Survey-depth TCRbeta CDR3 sequencing reported V/J genes and productive frequencies. Sequencing was performed with immunoSEQ multiplex PCR; in TCRdb, only in-frame clones are kept and a portion is missing. The table records about 48,000 clones, over 65% of them present only once. Germline values: CDR1 LGHNA, CDR2 YSYQKL. The CDR3 is 15 amino acids. Between the trimmed V and J ends, which lost 0 bases and 0 bases, there was a span of 9 bases.

The rearrangement uses TRBV2 and TRBJ2-7; D gene ambiguous. This sequence originates from a pool of C57BL/6 mice in good health. Sequenced: sorted cells pooled from one or two spleens. Partial CDR3 DNA: TGTGCCAGCAGCCAAGATCGCAAGAGCTCCTATGAACAGTAC. This sequence encodes CASSQDRKSSYEQY. The CDR3 as a whole reads CASSQDRKSSYEQYF.